This is a list of T cell receptor beta chains from one sample in a study of CD8 T cells in Susac syndrome. TCRdb itself ran the immunoSEQ multiplex PCR reads through MiXCR, one entry per CDR3 protein. The sample consists of approximately 150,000 distinct CDR3 sequences, about 94% of them appearing once. Sequencing input: CD4+ T cells from PBMCs. The receptors were sampled from a human donor with Susac syndrome. Both conserved end residues are part of each CDR3.

v_call: TRBV21-1
cdr3_aa: CASSKAVDPIEQYF

v_call: TRBV20-1
cdr3_aa: CSARAPGQGSGGSPLHF

v_call: TRBV9
cdr3_aa: CASSRQDSGANVLTF

v_call: TRBV4-1
cdr3_aa: CASSQAGGGHEQFF

v_call: TRBV14
cdr3_aa: CASSQDLRNTIYF

v_call: TRBV15
cdr3_aa: CATSRAGRYNEQFF

v_call: TRBV4-1
cdr3_aa: CASSQTGTGGTDTQYF

v_call: TRBV20-1
cdr3_aa: CSASTRQGANSGANVLTF

v_call: TRBV28
cdr3_aa: CATLHHSNYEQYF

v_call: TRBV7-3
cdr3_aa: CASSPSGIKTDTQYF